This record looks at one TCR beta chain sequence and its context. The data derive from a study of shared clonotypes between healthy human individuals. Across the study: The plates for each donor numbered three CD4 naive, three CD4 memory, two CD8 naive and one CD8 memory.

The CDR3 covers 14 residues. Germline CDR1 LGHNA, CDR2 YNFKEQ. V was clipped by 5 bases and J by 6 bases, with 14 bases between them. Donors were Caucasian adults residing in Nashville, Tennessee, USA. Sequencing was performed with immunoSEQ multiplex PCR; in TCRdb, only in-frame clones are kept and a portion is missing. The repertoire holds 2.3 million or so clones, approximately 95% seen once, with 0.39% in the top ten. Sequencing was done on a sample of naive CD4+ T cells from PBMCs. Subset in this sample: CD45RA+ positively selected. V is TRBV4-2 and J is TRBJ2-1; no reliable D call. The clonotype was recovered from a man younger than 35 in good health. Some clones in this sample may be carry-over from other donors' samples. CDR3 coding DNA: TGTGCCAGCAGCTCTTCCTTCGCCGGCAATGAGCAGTTCTTC. As protein: CASSSSFAGNEQFF.